The source of this T cell receptor (beta chain) is a study of CD8 T cells in ankylosing spondylitis. General study results and limits: CD8+ by phenotype, disease-linked clones were relatively rare in peripheral blood. A motif of 7 to 9 highly homologous TCR beta variants was seen as apparently characteristic of ankylosing spondylitis blood.

CDR1 is WSHSY, CDR2 SAAADI, per germline. This CDR3 is 14 amino acids long. Trimming stripped 8 bases from V and 3 bases from J, with 17 bases between. As regards this clonotype: Its antigen is unknown.

Library preparation for TCR beta used quantitative 5'-RACE with molecular barcodes. TCRdb independently ran MiXCR on the 5' RACE reads; one entry per CDR3 protein. The sample shows over 600,000 distinct CDR3 sequences, around 20% of them seen only once. Sequenced: blood, either unsorted or a sorted T cell fraction (not recorded which). The receptor comes from a male donor with ankylosing spondylitis. This chain links TRBV10-2 with TRBJ2-7; possible D gene TRBD2, 6 bases. The CDR3 coding sequence is TGCGCCAGCCGGGGTTGGGCGCGGGGCTACGAGCAGTACTTC. It yields the protein CASRGWARGYEQYF.